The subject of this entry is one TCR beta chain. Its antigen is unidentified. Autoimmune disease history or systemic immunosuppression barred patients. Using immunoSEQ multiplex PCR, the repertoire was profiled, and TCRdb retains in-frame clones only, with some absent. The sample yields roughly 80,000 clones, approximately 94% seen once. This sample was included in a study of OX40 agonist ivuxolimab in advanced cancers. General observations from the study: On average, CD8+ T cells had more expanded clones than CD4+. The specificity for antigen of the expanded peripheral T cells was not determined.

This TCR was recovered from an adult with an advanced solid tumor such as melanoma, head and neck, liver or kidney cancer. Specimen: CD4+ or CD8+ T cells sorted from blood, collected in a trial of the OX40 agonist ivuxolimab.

The CDR3 loop is CASSQDGPTGSDYGYTF. The CDR3 coding sequence is TGCGCCAGCAGCCAAGATGGGCCGACAGGGTCGGACTATGGCTACACCTTC. This chain uses TRBV4-1 with TRBJ1-2; 7 bases fit TRBD1. With 0 bases clipped from V and 3 bases from J, the junction kept 10 bases outside the gene matches. Germline V CDR1 and CDR2: MGHRA, YSYEKL. The length of the CDR3 is 17 residues.